These T cell receptor beta chains were read from a single sample in a study of shared clonotypes between healthy human individuals. The table came from immunoSEQ multiplex PCR; TCRdb's copy has only in-frame clones and leaves some out. The table has some 2,500,000 clones, 80% to 95% seen once. Material for sequencing was naive CD4+ T cells from PBMCs. These receptors were obtained from a man aged 18 to 30 in good health. Some clones in this sample may be carry-over from other donors' samples. CDR3s include the opening cysteine and the closing phenylalanine or tryptophan. A D gene is named only where the DNA matches it firmly. A clone size is listed for some rows: how often the clone was seen (once, few, many), or a class if it is expanded.

d_gene	v_gene	j_gene	abundance	CDR3aa	CDR3nt
.	TRBV5-4	TRBJ2-1	.	CASSRDVSSYNEQFF	TGTGCCAGCAGCCGGGACGTTAGCTCCTACAATGAGCAGTTCTTC
.	TRBV11-2	TRBJ1-4	once	CASSLGGLLSPSTNEKLFF	TGTGCCAGCAGCCTGGGGGGGCTTTTATCCCCCTCAACTAATGAAAAACTGTTTTTT
TRBD1	TRBV5-1	TRBJ1-2	.	CASSFGTGGNYGYTF	TGCGCCAGCAGTTTCGGGACAGGGGGAAACTATGGCTACACCTTC
.	TRBV6-6	TRBJ1-1	.	CASSASFVNTEAFF	TGTGCCAGCAGTGCCTCTTTCGTGAACACTGAAGCTTTCTTT
.	TRBV28	TRBJ2-3	.	CASSLWGDPKTDTQYF	TGTGCCAGCAGTTTATGGGGGGATCCCAAAACAGATACGCAGTATTTT
.	TRBV2	TRBJ1-3	.	CASSGEEPSGNTIYF	TGTGCCAGCAGTGGTGAGGAGCCCTCTGGAAACACCATATATTTT
.	TRBV11-2	TRBJ2-1	.	CASSLAAASYNEQFF	TGTGCCAGCAGCTTAGCGGCGGCCTCCTACAATGAGCAGTTCTTC
.	TRBV5-4	TRBJ2-6	.	CASSPGGASSGANVLTF	TGTGCCAGCAGCCCTGGGGGGGCGAGCTCTGGGGCCAACGTCCTGACTTTC
.	TRBV5-1	TRBJ1-1	.	CASSLGAGNTEAFF	TGCGCCAGCAGCTTGGGAGCCGGGAACACTGAAGCTTTCTTT
.	TRBV5-1	TRBJ2-7	.	CASPRTEGYEQYF	TGCGCCAGCCCTCGGACAGAGGGATACGAGCAGTACTTC
.	TRBV29-1	TRBJ2-3	.	CSVPPPGQVGGVGTDTQYF	TGCAGCGTCCCCCCCCCGGGACAGGTTGGGGGGGTCGGCACAGATACGCAGTATTTT
TRBD1	TRBV11-2	TRBJ2-7	.	CASSLPGQGYEQYF	TGTGCCAGCAGCTTACCGGGACAGGGCTACGAGCAGTACTTC
.	TRBV20-1	TRBJ2-7	.	CNDYKCEYF	.
TRBD2	TRBV6-1	TRBJ2-2	once	CASSGPDSRGGGELFF	TGTGCCAGCAGTGGCCCTGACAGCCGGGGGGGCGGGGAGCTGTTTTTT
.	TRBV5-1	TRBJ1-1	.	CASSLTGFWEDTEAFF	TGCGCCAGCAGCTTAACAGGGTTTTGGGAGGACACTGAAGCTTTCTTT
.	TRBV6-6	TRBJ2-5	.	CASNHPGTSQETQYF	TGTGCCAGCAATCACCCCGGGACCAGCCAAGAGACCCAGTACTTC
.	TRBV6-6	TRBJ1-5	.	CASVHSPNQPQHF	TGTGCCAGTGTACACAGTCCAAATCAGCCCCAGCATTTT
.	TRBV7-2	TRBJ1-4	.	CASSRYQGTNEKLFF	TGTGCCAGCAGCCGCTACCAGGGGACTAATGAAAAACTGTTTTTT
.	TRBV28	TRBJ2-7	.	CASSPPGPPYEQYF	TGTGCCAGCAGTCCACCGGGACCTCCCTACGAGCAGTACTTC
TRBD2	TRBV5-1	TRBJ2-7	.	CASSWLMSSGSTLPYEQYF	TGCGCCAGCAGCTGGCTGATGTCTAGCGGGAGCACCCTCCCCTACGAGCAGTACTTC
TRBD2	TRBV19	TRBJ2-1	.	CASSIPAGLPNEQFF	TGTGCCAGTAGTATTCCAGCGGGACTCCCCAATGAGCAGTTCTTC
TRBD2	TRBV9	TRBJ2-3	.	CASSPWESGSSADTQYF	TGTGCCAGCAGCCCATGGGAGAGCGGGAGTAGTGCAGATACGCAGTATTTT
.	TRBV4-3	TRBJ2-6	.	CASSQDGGQGANVLTF	TGCGCCAGCAGCCAAGATGGGGGTCAGGGGGCCAACGTCCTGACTTTC
.	TRBV11-2	TRBJ2-7	.	CASKSYTVYEQYF	TGTGCCAGCAAATCGTACACCGTCTACGAGCAGTACTTC
TRBD2	TRBV28	TRBJ2-2	.	CASRLSSGIYAGELFF	TGTGCCAGCCGTCTGTCTAGCGGGATATATGCCGGGGAGCTGTTTTTT
.	TRBV7-6	TRBJ2-2	.	CASSVRTDLNTGELFF	TGTGCCAGCAGCGTCCGGACAGACTTGAACACCGGGGAGCTGTTTTTT
TRBD1	TRBV7-2	TRBJ1-2	.	CASSPDRGGGYTF	TGTGCCAGCAGCCCGGACAGGGGCGGAGGCTACACCTTC
.	TRBV15	TRBJ1-2	.	CATSRDRTLRASGYTF	TGTGCCACCAGCAGAGATCGTACACTTCGAGCGTCTGGCTACACCTTC
.	TRBV6-1	TRBJ1-1	.	CASSATTGGTEAFF	TGTGCCAGCAGTGCCACCACAGGAGGCACTGAAGCTTTCTTT
TRBD1	TRBV28	TRBJ1-2	few	CASSLYRGSYGYTF	TGTGCCAGCAGTTTGTACAGGGGTTCCTATGGCTACACCTTC
TRBD2	TRBV7-2	TRBJ2-3	.	CASSLLGLAAFTDTQYF	TGTGCCAGCAGCTTATTAGGACTAGCGGCCTTCACAGATACGCAGTATTTT
.	TRBV5-8	TRBJ2-6	once	CASSLAGGSGANVLTF	TGTGCCAGCAGCTTGGCCGGGGGCTCTGGGGCCAACGTCCTGACTTTC
TRBD2	TRBV9	TRBJ2-5	.	CASSVVGGRGETQYF	TGTGCCAGCAGCGTAGTCGGCGGGAGGGGAGAGACCCAGTACTTC
.	TRBV30	TRBJ1-5	.	CAWSTSGDSNQPQHF	TGTGCCTGGAGTACGTCAGGGGATAGCAATCAGCCCCAGCATTTT
TRBD1	TRBV6-1	TRBJ2-7	.	CASSARQGASSYEQYF	TGTGCCAGCAGTGCCCGACAGGGGGCAAGCTCCTACGAGCAGTACTTC
.	TRBV2	TRBJ2-2	once	CASSVTIPMSGELFF	TGTGCCAGCAGTGTGACAATTCCGATGTCCGGGGAGCTGTTTTTT
TRBD2	TRBV27	TRBJ2-7	once	CASTRGLAGPYEQYF	TGTGCCAGCACCCGAGGACTAGCGGGACCCTACGAGCAGTACTTC
TRBD1	TRBV6-5	TRBJ2-2	.	CASSSGQGDGELFF	TGTGCCAGCAGCTCGGGACAGGGTGACGGGGAGCTGTTTTTT
.	TRBV18	TRBJ1-1	.	CASSPTAGNTEAFF	TGTGCCAGCTCACCCACCGCCGGGAACACTGAAGCTTTCTTT
.	TRBV5-6	TRBJ1-3	.	CASSLDRPDSSGNTIYF	TGTGCCAGCAGCTTGGATAGGCCCGATAGCTCTGGAAACACCATATATTTT
.	TRBV5-1	TRBJ2-3	.	CASSPPPAGPADTQYF	TGCGCCAGCAGCCCCCCACCCGCAGGGCCGGCAGATACGCAGTATTTT
TRBD1	TRBV2	TRBJ1-2	.	CASSERTGPYGYTF	TGTGCCAGCAGCGAGCGGACAGGTCCTTATGGCTACACCTTC
.	TRBV5-1	TRBJ1-4	.	CASSSARGALFF	TGCGCCAGCAGCTCGGCACGAGGGGCACTGTTTTTT
.	TRBV7-2	TRBJ2-3	.	CASSLLGSTDTQYF	TGTGCCAGCAGCTTACTAGGGAGCACAGATACGCAGTATTTT
TRBD2	TRBV7-2	TRBJ2-7	once	CASSLREGDEQYF	TGTGCCAGCAGCTTACGGGAGGGGGACGAGCAGTACTTC
.	TRBV6-1	TRBJ1-4	.	CDTGRGPPAAEKLFF	TGTGACACGGGGCGGGGGCCCCCGGCGGCAGAAAAACTGTTTTTT
.	TRBV28	TRBJ2-2	.	CASSFLHTGELFF	TGTGCCAGCAGTTTTCTGCACACCGGGGAGCTGTTTTTT
TRBD2	TRBV11-2	TRBJ2-7	.	CATKPPGTIGYEQYF	TGTGCCACCAAACCGCCTGGGACTATTGGGTACGAGCAGTACTTC
TRBD1	TRBV6-1	TRBJ1-2	.	CASTKDRGHYGYTF	TGTGCCAGTACTAAGGACAGGGGGCACTATGGCTACACCTTC
.	TRBV6-1	TRBJ1-1	.	CASSELEFTEAFF	TGTGCCAGCAGTGAATTAGAATTTACTGAAGCTTTCTTT